Detailed here is one T cell receptor beta chain. The antigen is not known. The V end was cut by 6 bases, the J end by 1 base, with 15 bases between. Per germline, CDR1 MNHEY and CDR2 SMNVEV (reference sequence). The CDR3 runs 15 residues. These data are taken from a study of blood T cells in healthy people across ages. Findings of the study overall: Reliance upon unsorted PBMCs precluded definitive naive versus antigen-experienced comparison. Both higher diversity and more naive CD4+ cells marked long-lived donors when set against aged donors.

Then a second PCR, running about 7 to 11 cycles, was carried out with a sample-barcoded 5' primer and a J-beta primer mix. TCRdb ran MiXCR on the 5' RACE reads and lists one entry per CDR3 protein. Here the sample spans over 750,000 distinct CDR3 sequences, more than 20% being singletons. This sample also appeared in a second study, on T cells of mothers and their children.

The genes are TRBV27 and TRBJ1-2; D gene uncertain. Sequenced: blood. The source is a boy aged 5-17 years in good health. The CDR3 DNA follows: TGTGCCAGCAGATCGCGAGACAAGCGTAACTATGGCTACACCTTC. It is translated as CASRSRDKRNYGYTF.